This TCR beta chain was retrieved from a study of T cells in Graves' hyperthyroidism and ophthalmopathy. Researchers amplified the TCR beta CDR3 regions from RNA transcripts. With the HTBI primer set, the TCR CDR3 went through a first round of RT-PCR. Each CDR3 protein is one row after TCRdb ran MiXCR on the multiplex PCR reads. Of 530,000 or so distinct CDR3 sequences in the sample, around 22% were seen once. Study results and caveats: Through a model of 13 V-J features, ophthalmopathy was separated from stable hyperthyroidism.

Diagnostic assessment was based on clinical symptoms, serum thyroxine and TRAb, thyroid ultrasound and orbital computed tomography. Points on this clonotype: The antigen is undetermined.

Germline V gives CDR1 MNHNS, CDR2 SASEGT. Trimming took off 5 bases at V and 10 bases at J, with 14 bases between the two ends. CDR3 length equals 12 residues. The sequence was collected from a woman in her twenties or thirties with Graves' ophthalmopathy. J is TRBJ1-2 and V is TRBV6-1, with TRBD1 as a possible D gene (5 bases). Sequencing used blood. As DNA, the CDR3 is TGTGCCAGCAGTCCACCGGGACGAATCTACACCTTC. It codes for CASSPPGRIYTF.